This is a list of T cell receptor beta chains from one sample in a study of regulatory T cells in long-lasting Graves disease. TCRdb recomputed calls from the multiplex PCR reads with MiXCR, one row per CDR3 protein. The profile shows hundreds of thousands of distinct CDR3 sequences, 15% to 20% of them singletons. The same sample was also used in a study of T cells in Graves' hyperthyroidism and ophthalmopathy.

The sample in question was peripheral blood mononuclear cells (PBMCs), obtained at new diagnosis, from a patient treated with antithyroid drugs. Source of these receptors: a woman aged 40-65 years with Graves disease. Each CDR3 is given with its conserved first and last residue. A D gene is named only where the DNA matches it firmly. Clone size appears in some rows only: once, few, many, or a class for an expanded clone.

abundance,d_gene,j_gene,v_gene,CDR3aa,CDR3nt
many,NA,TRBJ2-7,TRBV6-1,CASSTRTTEQYF,TGTGCCAGCAGTACCCGCACCACCGAGCAGTACTTC
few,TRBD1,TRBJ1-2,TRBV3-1,CASSPGQSRGYGYTF,TGTGCCAGCAGCCCGGGACAGTCGAGGGGCTATGGCTACACCTTC
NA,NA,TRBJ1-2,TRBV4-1,CASSQDQEGRHYGYTF,TGCGCCAGCAGCCAAGATCAGGAGGGAAGGCACTATGGCTACACCTTC
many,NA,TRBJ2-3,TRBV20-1,CSGVVTDTQYF,TGCAGTGGTGTAGTCACAGATACGCAGTATTTT
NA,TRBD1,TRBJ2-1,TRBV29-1,CSVEVGQGGNEQFF,TGCAGCGTTGAAGTGGGACAGGGGGGCAATGAGCAGTTCTTC
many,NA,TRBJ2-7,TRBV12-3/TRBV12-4,CASRNNIGSFEQYF,TGTGCCAGCAGGAATAATATAGGCTCCTTCGAGCAGTACTTC
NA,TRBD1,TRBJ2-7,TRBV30,CAWGSGTGTYEQYF,TGTGCCTGGGGCTCCGGGACAGGGACCTACGAGCAGTACTTC
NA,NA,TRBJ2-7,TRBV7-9,CASSLASPSEQYF,TGTGCCAGCAGCTTGGCCAGCCCCTCGGAGCAGTACTTC
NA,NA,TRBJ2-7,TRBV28,CASSAPGVSYEQYF,TGTGCCAGCAGCGCACCGGGCGTTTCCTACGAGCAGTACTTC
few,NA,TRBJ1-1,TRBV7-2,CASSLEAEGWTEAFF,TGTGCCAGCAGCTTAGAGGCTGAGGGATGGACTGAAGCTTTCTTT
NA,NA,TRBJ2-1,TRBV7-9,CASSFPYLSSYNEQFF,TGTGCCAGCAGCTTCCCCTACTTAAGCTCCTACAATGAGCAGTTCTTC
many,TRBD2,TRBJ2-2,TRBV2,CASSEGLAGDRTGELFF,TGTGCCAGCAGTGAAGGACTAGCGGGGGACCGAACCGGGGAGCTGTTTTTT
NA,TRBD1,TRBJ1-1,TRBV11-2,CASSSLQGPPGTEAFF,TGTGCCAGCAGCTCCTTACAGGGGCCCCCGGGAACTGAAGCTTTCTTT
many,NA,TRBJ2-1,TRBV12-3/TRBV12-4,CASSFLNMGQGGEQFF,TGTGCCAGCAGTTTCCTGAATATGGGGCAGGGCGGTGAGCAGTTCTTC
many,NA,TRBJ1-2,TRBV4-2,CASSHPEDRIYGYTF,TGTGCCAGCAGCCATCCCGAGGACCGAATCTATGGCTACACCTTC
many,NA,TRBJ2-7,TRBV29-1,CSVVTGKSYEQYF,TGCAGCGTTGTCACAGGGAAAAGTTACGAGCAGTACTTC
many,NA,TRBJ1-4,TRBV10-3,CASGATNEKLFF,TGTGCTTCGGGTGCAACTAATGAAAAACTGTTTTTT
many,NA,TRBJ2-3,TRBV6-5,CASSSRLRGADTQYF,TGTGCCAGCAGTTCTCGTCTCCGGGGTGCAGATACGCAGTATTTT
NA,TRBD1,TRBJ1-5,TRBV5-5,CASSSGGAQPQHF,TGTGCCAGCAGCTCAGGGGGGGCTCAGCCCCAGCATTTT
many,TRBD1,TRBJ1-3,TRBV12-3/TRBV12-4,CASSSPGQRFSGNTIYF,TGTGCCAGCAGTTCTCCGGGACAGCGATTCTCTGGAAACACCATATATTTT
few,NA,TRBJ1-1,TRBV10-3,CAISESRENTEAFF,TGTGCCATCAGTGAGTCGCGGGAGAACACTGAAGCTTTCTTT
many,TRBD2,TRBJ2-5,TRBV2,CASSPTRGGAGTQYF,TGTGCCAGCAGTCCCACGCGCGGGGGGGCAGGAACCCAGTACTTC